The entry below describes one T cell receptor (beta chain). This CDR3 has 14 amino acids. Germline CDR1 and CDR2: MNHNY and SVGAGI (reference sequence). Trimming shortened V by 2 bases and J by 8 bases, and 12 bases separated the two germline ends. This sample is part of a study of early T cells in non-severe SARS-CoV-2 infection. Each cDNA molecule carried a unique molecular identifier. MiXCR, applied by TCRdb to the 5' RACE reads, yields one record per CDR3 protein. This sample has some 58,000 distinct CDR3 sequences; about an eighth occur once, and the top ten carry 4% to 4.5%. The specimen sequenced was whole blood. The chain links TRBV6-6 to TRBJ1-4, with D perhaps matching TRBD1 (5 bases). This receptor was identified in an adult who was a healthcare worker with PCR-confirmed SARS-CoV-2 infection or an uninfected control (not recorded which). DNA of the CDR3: TGTGCCAGCAGTTACCGGGGCCCGCCCGAAAAACTGTTTTTT. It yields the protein CASSYRGPPEKLFF.